This TCR beta chain was identified during a study of cytomegalovirus exposure and HLA in healthy donors. Only in-frame clones appear in the TCRdb table, and some are missing; sequencing was by immunoSEQ multiplex PCR. In the table there are 220,000 or so clones, around four fifths of which are singletons. This clone was observed a single time. The CDR3 is 13 amino acids. Germline V gene lookup returns CDR1 WNHNN and CDR2 SYGVQD (reference sequence). Trimming removed 3 bases from V and 1 base from J, with 6 bases in between. Sequencing input: PBMCs. The chain links TRBV10-1 to TRBJ1-1; D gene uncertain. The receptor was isolated from a woman aged 25 to 45 in good health and CMV-seropositive. The CDR3 DNA reads TGCGCCAGCAGTGATTCGCAGAACACTGAAGCTTTCTTT. It specifies CASSDSQNTEAFF.